The entry that follows covers one T cell receptor beta chain sequence. These data originate in a study of blood T cell repertoires in COVID-19. Original processing notes: Reference gene primer amplification yielded estimated nucleated cell counts. TCRdb keeps only in-frame clones here, not all; method: immunoSEQ multiplex PCR. V and J calls and clone size are those listed in that table; D and trimming were worked out from the DNA. The sample includes about 380,000 clones, about 88% of them seen just once. V lost 2 bases and J lost 2; bases outside the gene matches: 11. Looked up from germline, CDR1 is LGHDT and CDR2 is YNNKEL (reference sequence). The length of the CDR3 is 18 residues.

The sequencing sample was made of PBMCs or T cells enriched from blood (not recorded which). The genes are TRBV3-1 (or the pseudogene TRBV3-2) and TRBJ1-5; 8 bases are a match to TRBD1. This clonotype was obtained from a young woman who had recovered from COVID-19. CDR3 protein: CASSQTGHRGGGNQPQHF. DNA for the CDR3: TGTGCCAGCAGCCAAACGGGACACAGGGGGGGTGGCAATCAGCCCCAGCATTTT.